The source of this T cell receptor beta chain is a study of blood T cell repertoires in COVID-19. Study information: The United States, Italy and Spain were the sources of the acute and convalescent COVID-19 samples. The cDNA or gDNA used as material had been derived from T cells, B-cell-depleted T cells, or PBMCs.

The CDR3 is 13 amino acids. Germline assignment: CDR1 SEHNR and CDR2 FQNEAQ (reference sequence). V was trimmed by 6 bases and J by 8 bases, leaving 14 bases between them. Using immunoSEQ multiplex PCR, the repertoire was profiled, and TCRdb retains in-frame clones only, with some absent. Among about 99,000 clones listed, roughly 89% were seen once. Sequencing input: peripheral blood. The source is a man in his 70s with active or convalescent COVID-19. The chain carries TRBV7-9 and TRBJ2-1, with D perhaps TRBD2 (5 bases). This CDR3 is CASRKVGGDEQFF. In nucleotides, the CDR3 is TGTGCCAGCAGAAAAGTCGGAGGCGATGAGCAGTTCTTC.